A single T cell receptor beta chain is shown here with its context. Its antigen is undetermined. Blood sampling was done at baseline, cycle 4 day 1, and cycle 7 day 1. The CDR3 covers 13 residues. In germline, CDR1 is MDHEN, CDR2 SYDVKM. Trimming removed 6 bases at V and 5 bases at J, with 13 bases between. Profiled with immunoSEQ multiplex PCR; TCRdb holds only in-frame clones, not every one. The table shows approximately 120,000 clones, with around 93% occurring only once. The data were taken from a study of OX40 agonist ivuxolimab in advanced cancers. Study results and caveats: Both CD4+ and CD8+ T cell populations in blood had undergone clonal expansion by week 6 at 0.1 to 3.0 mg/kg.

The clonotype comes from an adult with an advanced solid tumor such as melanoma, head and neck, liver or kidney cancer. The input for sequencing was CD4+ or CD8+ T cells sorted from blood, taken in a trial of the OX40 agonist ivuxolimab. The chain uses TRBV28 and TRBJ2-5; a weak D match, TRBD1 (5 bases). The CDR3 sequence: CASRGVGGETQYF. The DNA of the CDR3 is TGTGCCAGCAGAGGGGTGGGTGGGGAGACCCAGTACTTC.